This TCR beta chain was recorded in a study of blood T cell repertoires in COVID-19. The CDR3 has 13 residues. In germline, CDR1 is MNHEY, CDR2 SVGEGT. Deletions cut 5 bases from V and 4 bases from J, with 8 bases between. Produced via immunoSEQ multiplex PCR; TCRdb's table is partial and in-frame only. The sample lists about 70,000 clones; around nine tenths were seen once. Source material: peripheral blood. This rearrangement joins TRBV6-2 or TRBV6-3 to TRBJ2-2; D gene ambiguous. The clonotype was recovered from a woman aged 80 or over with acute or convalescent COVID-19. CDR3 DNA: TGTGCCAGCAGTGCCCGAGGCACCGGGGAGCTGTTTTTT. This sequence encodes CASSARGTGELFF.